The present entry profiles one T cell receptor (beta chain) with its context. Trimming stripped 6 bases from V and 0 bases from J, with 18 bases between. Germline V gene lookup returns CDR1 MNHEY and CDR2 SVGEGT. The CDR3 runs 17 residues. The sample is drawn from a study of blood T cell repertoires in COVID-19. Study-level background: COVID-19 samples from acute and convalescent phases originated in the United States, Italy and Spain. Sources were T cells, B-cell-depleted T cells, or PBMCs; the material itself was cDNA or gDNA.

Per the authors' pipeline: Amplification with reference gene primers provided the estimates of nucleated cell counts. Sequenced by immunoSEQ multiplex PCR; TCRdb stores in-frame clones only, minus some. V and J calls and clone size follow that table, whereas D and trimming were derived from the DNA. The table has some 93,000 clones, 75% to 90% seen once. This sequence originates from a man aged 55 to 70 with acute or convalescent COVID-19. This chain joins TRBV6-2 or TRBV6-3 and TRBJ2-1, with D possibly being TRBD1 (7 bases). Sequencing used peripheral blood. This chain's CDR3 is CASSHGAGGSSYNEQFF. In nucleotides, the CDR3 is TGTGCCAGCAGCCACGGGGCAGGGGGGAGCTCCTACAATGAGCAGTTCTTC.